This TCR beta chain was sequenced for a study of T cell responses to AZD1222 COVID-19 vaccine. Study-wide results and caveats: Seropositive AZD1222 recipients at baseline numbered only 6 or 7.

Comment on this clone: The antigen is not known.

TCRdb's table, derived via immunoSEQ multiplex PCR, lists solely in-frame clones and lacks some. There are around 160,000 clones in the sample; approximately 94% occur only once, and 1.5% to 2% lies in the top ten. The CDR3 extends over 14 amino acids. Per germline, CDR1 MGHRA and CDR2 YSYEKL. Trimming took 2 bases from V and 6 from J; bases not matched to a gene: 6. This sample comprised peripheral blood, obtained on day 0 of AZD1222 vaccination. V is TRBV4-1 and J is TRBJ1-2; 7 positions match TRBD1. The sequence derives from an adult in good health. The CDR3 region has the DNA TGCGCCAGCAGCCAACCGTCGCAGGGGGATGGCTACACCTTC. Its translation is CASSQPSQGDGYTF.